This TCR beta chain was profiled in a study of shared clonotypes between healthy human individuals. Study conclusions and caveats: With a handful of donors compared, around 5.4% of naive CD4 clonotypes were shared. Among non-shared clonotypes, generation probabilities were lower than among those shared by all four donors.

The authors split each subset's genomic DNA evenly across several immunoSEQ plates. The assay was immunoSEQ multiplex PCR, and TCRdb's table has in-frame clones only and misses some. Among approximately 2.3 million clones listed, over 90% were seen once. The investigators split CD4+ cells into a CD45RA+ naive subset and a CD45RA-negative memory subset. From germline, CDR1 is SEHNR and CDR2 FQNEAQ (reference sequence). This CDR3 is 14 amino acids long. Notes on this clone: Antigen specificity is unknown.

Source material: naive CD4+ T cells from PBMCs. Noted subset: CD45RA+ positively selected. V is TRBV7-9 and J is TRBJ2-5; 7 nucleotides align to TRBD1. The end of the DNA fits TRBJ2-7 better, so the J call may be wrong. The sequence was collected from a man in his late teens or twenties in good health. Some clones in this sample may be carry-over from other donors' samples. This CDR3 is CAGELVTGFGEQYF. DNA for the CDR3: TGTGCCGGGGAACTCGTGACAGGGTTTGGCGAGCAGTACTTC.